This TCR beta chain originates from a study of blood T cells in healthy people across ages. A few counts support this clonotype. The antigen is undetermined. A second PCR of roughly 7 to 11 cycles used a sample-barcoded 5' primer and a J-beta primer mix. MiXCR was run by TCRdb on the 5' RACE reads, yielding one entry per CDR3 protein. The sample lists fewer than 900,000 distinct CDR3 sequences, around 36% occurring once. Findings and caveats of the study: Estimates of total diversity, which came from one million sequenced T cells, were considered to be underestimates. The donors' CMV status was not determined, possibly confounding changes in expanded clonotypes.

This CDR3 has 16 residues. The germline CDR1 and CDR2 sequences are KGHSH and LQKENI. Trimming took 3 bases from V and 3 from J, leaving 17 bases between them. The rearrangement joins TRBV18 to TRBJ2-5; the D gene is possibly TRBD1 (5 bases). This clonotype was sampled from a man between 18 and 35 years old in good health. Specimen: blood. In DNA, the CDR3 is TGTGCCAGCTCACCTGTCTTTTCAGGGCGAAAAGAGACCCAGTACTTC. This translates into CASSPVFSGRKETQYF.